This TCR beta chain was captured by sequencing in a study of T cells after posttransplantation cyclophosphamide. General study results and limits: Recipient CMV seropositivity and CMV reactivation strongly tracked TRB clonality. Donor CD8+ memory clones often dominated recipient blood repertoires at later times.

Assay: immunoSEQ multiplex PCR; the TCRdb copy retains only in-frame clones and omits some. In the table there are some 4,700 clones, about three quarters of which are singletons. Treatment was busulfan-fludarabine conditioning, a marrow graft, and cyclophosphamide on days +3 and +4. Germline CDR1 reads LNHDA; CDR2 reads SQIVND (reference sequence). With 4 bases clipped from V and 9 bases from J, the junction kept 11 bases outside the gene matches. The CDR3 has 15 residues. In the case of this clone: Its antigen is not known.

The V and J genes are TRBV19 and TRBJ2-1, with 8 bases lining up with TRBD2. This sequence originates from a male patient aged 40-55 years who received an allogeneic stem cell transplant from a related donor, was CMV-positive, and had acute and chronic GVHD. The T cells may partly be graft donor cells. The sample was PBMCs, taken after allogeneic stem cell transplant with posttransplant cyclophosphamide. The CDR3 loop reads CASSRSLAVKGEQFF. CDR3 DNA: TGTGCCAGTAGTAGGTCACTAGCGGTTAAGGGTGAGCAGTTCTTC.